This T cell receptor (beta chain) is from a study of shared clonotypes between healthy human individuals. Naive CD8 populations comprised CD45RO-negative cells positively selected for CCR7, excluding terminally differentiated effector memory CD45RA+ cells. V lost 5 bases and J lost 3; bases outside the gene matches: 6. Germline assignment: CDR1 SQVTM and CDR2 ANQGSEA. CDR3 length equals 13 residues. The method was immunoSEQ multiplex PCR; TCRdb's version includes in-frame clones alone and lacks a portion of them. Among about 2.1 million clones, around 93% were seen once, and the ten largest hold around 1.7%.

The clonotype originates from a man between 18 and 29 years old in good health. Some clones in this sample may be carry-over from other donors' samples. Sequenced: naive CD8+ T cells from PBMCs. The J gene is TRBJ1-1, the V gene TRBV29-1; 7 bases are shared with TRBD1. The CDR3 region is CSVPGTAHTEAFF. In DNA form, the CDR3 reads TGCAGCGTTCCCGGGACAGCCCACACTGAAGCTTTCTTT.